This TCR beta chain was profiled in a study of shared clonotypes between healthy human individuals. Study-level results: Some clonotypes were shared by all four sorted-subset donors, while others were not shared. The non-shared ones had lower generation probabilities than the shared ones. Sequencing depth was predicted to influence how clonotypes are shared among donors.

Several immunoSEQ plates held equal portions of the genomic DNA taken from each subset. Repertoires were generated with immunoSEQ multiplex PCR, while TCRdb's copy carries only in-frame clones and drops some. The table lists roughly 2.5 million clones, approximately 90% of them singletons, with roughly 0.13% in the top ten. The germline V gene has CDR1 SGHNT and CDR2 YYREEE (reference sequence). J lost 4 bases, V lost 4 bases, and 6 bases had no gene match. This CDR3 is 14 amino acids long. Only one count was recorded for this clone. What it recognizes is unknown. Only Caucasian adults living in Nashville, Tennessee served as donors.

Sample: naive CD4+ T cells sorted from blood. Subset reported: CD45RA+ positively selected. The V call is TRBV5-4, the J call TRBJ2-3; TRBD2 aligns across 7 bases. This TCR came from a man younger than 30 in good health. In DNA form, the CDR3 reads TGTGCCAGCAGCCCCGGACTAGTTTCAGATACGCAGTATTTT. It is translated as CASSPGLVSDTQYF.